The following is a TCR beta chain sequence with its context. Profiled with immunoSEQ multiplex PCR; TCRdb holds only in-frame clones, not every one. The data hold a few hundred thousand clones, with roughly 82% observed a single time. The data originate from a study of blood T cell repertoires in COVID-19. Study as a whole: From the United States, Italy and Spain came samples of acute and convalescent COVID-19. From T cells, B-cell-depleted T cells, or PBMCs came the material, which was cDNA or gDNA.

V dropped 2 bases and J dropped 6; count of bases not matched to a gene: 7. CDR3 size: 15 residues. Germline V gene lookup returns CDR1 SGHRS and CDR2 YFSETQ. The chain links TRBV5-1 to TRBJ2-3; TRBD1 matches at 9 bases. This sequence originates from a woman between 45 and 60 years old with acute or convalescent COVID-19. Sequencing input: peripheral blood. The CDR3: CASSFLGQGPDTQYF. In DNA form, the CDR3 reads TGCGCCAGCAGCTTCTTGGGACAGGGACCCGATACGCAGTATTTT.